This TCR beta chain was sequenced in a study of radiotherapy plus CTLA-4 blockade in lung cancer. Study as a whole: For 18% of patients, objective responses occurred, and around 31% had disease control. Study results and caveats: In blood, tumor-derived TCR clones expanded after radiotherapy plus ipilimumab. The best prediction of response reportedly came from early blood T cell clone dynamics, with interferon-beta.

Those patients who had chemo-refractory metastatic non-small-cell lung cancer were given focal radiation along with CTLA-4 blockade through ipilimumab. This CDR3 has 14 amino acids. J lost 2 bases, V lost 8 bases, and 6 bases had no gene match. Germline assignment: CDR1 MNHNS and CDR2 SASEGT. Sequenced by immunoSEQ multiplex PCR; TCRdb stores in-frame clones only, minus some. The sample has over 35,000 clones, 60% to 80% seen once. With regard to this clone: Antigen specificity is unknown.

Sequences were derived from peripheral blood, sampled from a patient treated with radiotherapy plus ipilimumab. This sequence joins TRBV6-1 and TRBJ2-3; 8 bases agree with TRBD1. The TCR was taken from a human donor with non-small cell lung cancer whose response to radiotherapy plus ipilimumab could not be evaluated. CDR3 residues: CASFRDRYTDTQYF. CDR3 DNA: TGTGCCAGCTTCCGGGACAGGTACACAGATACGCAGTATTTT.